This T cell receptor beta chain emerged from a study of cytomegalovirus exposure and HLA in healthy donors (dated by TCRdb to 2017 to 2019). A note on the overall study: According to an earlier analysis of 550 to 750 of the donors, about 190 million T cells yielded roughly 110 million unique TCR beta sequences and less than 300 Gb of sequence data. An early release covering about 600 HLA-typed donors comprised approximately 290 gigabases of sequencing data and 85 million or so unique TCR sequences. Among the roughly 410 genotyped donors, 75% to 90% belonged to the genetic ancestry cluster associated with self-reported Caucasian donors. The aim of the study was to test whether cataloging public T cell receptors could identify signatures of past pathogen exposure. The study used immunosequencing to profile the T cell repertoires of under 700 subjects and linked those repertoires to cytomegalovirus serostatus. In addition to the first cohort of roughly 700 subjects, a separate validation cohort of 120 different subjects was used. The study combined high-throughput TCR immunosequencing, statistical association of individual TCRs with disease status, and machine learning to predict cytomegalovirus infection status. To study patterns of TCR occurrence, a later analysis re-analyzed previously published TCR beta repertoires from 666 donors and added high-resolution HLA genotyping. Rather than drawing on any new phenotypic data, the later analysis identified candidate immune exposures from TCR beta sequences and the way those sequences occurred across donors. An earlier analysis of some 500 of the donors applied high-throughput TCR beta sequencing to assess whether each TCR beta V gene segment acted as functional or pseudogenic. Donor age, sex, ethnicity and CMV serostatus were collected together with the repertoire data. A later genetic analysis used genome-wide SNP genotypes for 398 of the 666 donors, treating that subset as a discovery cohort. All discovery cohort repertoires had been generated on a single sequencing platform. HLA typing covered class I and class II loci at four-digit resolution. Typing coverage varied by locus: 629-630 donors for A, B, C, DRB1 and DQB1; 522 for DQA1; 606 for DPA1; under 490 for DPB1. About five DR-DQ haplotypes were treated as single units for association and clustering because of strong linkage in the cohort. Among some 400 genotyped donors of the cohort, an average of 235,054 unique TCR beta nucleotide sequences were sequenced per donor, about a sixth of them non-productive.

Broader findings and caveats from the paper: Presence/absence analyses assumed roughly uniform sequencing depth across donors, an assumption that may not hold. At a false discovery rate of 0.05, a later analysis linked some 17,000 TCR beta sequences to specific HLA alleles. Because the 87-base-pair reads could not distinguish some IMGT-functional V segments, including TRBV6-2 and TRBV6-3, those segments were excluded. According to a later analysis, parvovirus B19, influenza, CMV and Epstein-Barr virus appeared linked to several top co-occurrence clusters. Correlated functional status among segregating V segments might be attributable to linkage disequilibrium, but an unknown experimental factor could not be ruled out. Most TCR sequences were observed very rarely across donors, whereas some public TCRs were present in many individuals. In a later analysis, HLA-associated TCR beta chains showed more clonal expansion and lower generation probabilities than non-associated chains that were equally common. In an earlier analysis of some 550 of the donors, most TCR beta V segments were observed in productive rearrangements about 90% or about 30% of the time, broadly matching IMGT annotations. The authors suggested that the approach could potentially be generalized to other disease states and immunological phenotypes. Three of the identified cytomegalovirus-associated TCR beta chains were confirmed in vitro to be specific for cytomegalovirus antigens. The cohort was sequenced for TCR beta chains only, and without alpha or paired-chain data the features that could be detected were limited. HLA typing was unavailable for some donors at each locus, so association tests used only the typed subset. The classifier was reported to diagnose cytomegalovirus status with high specificity and sensitivity in both the original cohort and the validation cohort. In a later analysis, the rate of TCR association differed among HLA loci, with DRB1 alleles having the most associated TCRs and HLA-C alleles having the fewest. The sequencing pipeline was judged likely to have produced a cluster of highly shared sequence variants as a technical artifact. According to a later genetic analysis, donors in an Asian-associated ancestry cluster had fewer N-insertions in productive TCRs than the approximately 710-donor mean. When HLA alleles, especially DR and DQ, strongly co-occurred, attributing TCR associations to individual alleles was difficult. Because counts were too low, fewer than 20 rarely observed V segments, including chromosome 9 orphons, were excluded from the earlier analysis of roughly 580 of the donors. In a later analysis, most CMV-associated TCR beta chains were found to appear HLA-restricted, with HLA associations seemingly driven largely by CMV exposure. V-gene and J-gene trimming of TCR beta chains was associated with a missense DCLRE1C variant in a later genetic analysis, and the association was replicated in an independent cohort. The study listed 170 or so TCR beta chains as associated with cytomegalovirus. CMV serostatus was the only immune exposure information available for the cohort. A further reported finding was that TCR beta sequences accurately predicted the HLA-A and HLA-B alleles for most subjects in the first cohort.

Measured from the cysteine to the phenylalanine, the CDR3 is 16 residues long. The entry retains the CDR3 DNA only, 48 bases that are in frame from base 1. The germline V gene (reference sequence) sets CDR1 to LNHDA and CDR2 to SQIVND. At the junction V is shortened by 1 base and J by 9 bases, with 16 bases in between. Libraries were prepared through the immunoSEQ multiplex PCR assay. A mixture of 60 forward primers for TCR Vbeta segments and 13 reverse primers for TCR Jbeta segments was used in the multiplex PCR. A multiplex PCR assay on genomic DNA amplified the CDR3 region of rearranged TCR beta genes. The Illumina HiSeq System was used to sequence the amplified TCR beta libraries as 87-base-pair reads. As for how the authors treated the data: Across the 670 or so repertoires, a later analysis counted roughly 77 million unique TCR beta chains, approximately 12 million of which were shared by at least two donors. Raw reads were error-corrected and collapsed into unique sequences with a nearest-neighbor algorithm that merged closely related sequences to remove PCR and sequencing errors. To assign V, D and J gene segments, CDR3 sequences were aligned to IMGT reference sequences. For a sequence to be retained, at least a six-nucleotide match to both a V gene segment and a J gene segment was required. A rearrangement counted as productive if the CDR3 had no stop codons and remained in frame with V and J, and every other rearrangement counted as non-productive. Following IMGT convention, CDR3 was defined as the stretch from the second conserved V-encoded cysteine up to the conserved J-encoded phenylalanine. In an earlier analysis of approximately 500 of the donors, sequences lacking an unambiguous match to a single V gene segment were excluded. In an earlier analysis of around 600 of the donors, V segments were called functional above 56.7% productive rearrangements and were called segregating when the between-donor standard deviation exceeded 5%. A statistical classification framework was built for diagnosing cytomegalovirus status from the catalog of TCR beta chain sequences. V and J gene assignment, in a later analysis, came from comparing TCR nucleotide sequences with IMGT/GENE-DB human TR gene sequences. A later analysis assigned CDR3 sequences and most-parsimonious VDJ recombination scenarios with the TCRdist pipeline. In a later analysis, every TCR beta chain was defined by the combination of its CDR3 amino acid sequence and its V-gene family, and reads without a unique V-gene family were dropped. To address suspected cross-contamination and a sequencing artifact, a later analysis removed 450 to 700 highly shared, low-generation-probability nucleotide sequences. A later analysis calculated a clonal expansion index for each public chain from normalized within-repertoire ranks of inferred template counts. A later analysis computed generation probabilities with a VDJ recombination model fitted to out-of-frame rearrangements, and checked the results against IGoR. A later analysis scored TCR-TCR, TCR-HLA and TCR-CMV co-occurrence with hypergeometric tests, applying a repertoire-size bias correction to TCR pairs. A later analysis estimated false discovery rates by permuting HLA or CMV assignments 20 times. In a later analysis, co-occurring TCRs were grouped using DBSCAN, with TCRdist sequence similarity added in when clustering inside HLA-allele-positive subsets. Co-occurrence clustering excluded repertoires with fewer than 30,000 or more than 120,000 public chains, plus five with anomalous nucleotide sharing. The table comes from immuneACCESS by way of TCRdb, which keeps in-frame sequences with V and J called. Part of the clones is missing from these tables; in studies checked, under half for an unresolved V gene and the rest for unknown reasons. D and trimming were read from the DNA, whereas the V and J calls and clone size are those reported in that table. The sample table gives some 76,000 clones. About 0.83% of the sample is held by the ten biggest clonotypes.

The cohort was made up of approximately 670 healthy bone marrow donors. Cohort members were all nominally healthy when sampled, although unrecorded immune exposures were likely present. The donor tested CMV seronegative, placing the donor among the 350 to 400 seronegative members of the cohort. Every donor gave a peripheral blood sample, and the peripheral blood mononuclear cells from that sample were used for TCR beta sequencing. Genomic DNA extraction from the blood cell samples was performed with the Qiagen DNeasy Blood Extraction Kit. On this clone itself: There is no known antigen for this receptor.

Source material: PBMCs. This sequence originates from a boy aged 5 to 17 in good health and CMV-seronegative. The sequence links TRBV19 to TRBJ1-6; the D gene is possibly TRBD1, with 6 bases matching. The CDR3 corresponds to CASSIGGGRGVSPLHF. DNA sequence: TGTGCCAGTAGTATAGGCGGCGGCAGGGGCGTTTCACCCCTCCACTTT. Reference TRBV19 and TRBJ1-6 genes cover what lies past the CDR3, so the full variable domain is DGGITQSPKYLFRKEGQNVTLSCEQNLNHDAMYWYRQDPGQGLRLIYYSQIVNDFQKGDIAEGYSVSREKKESFPLTVTSAQKNPTAFYLCASSIGGGRGVSPLHFGNGTRLTVT.